These T cell receptor beta chains were read from a single sample in a study of CD8 T cells in Susac syndrome. In TCRdb, the immunoSEQ multiplex PCR reads were re-called with MiXCR into one record per CDR3 protein. Of some 160,000 distinct CDR3 sequences in the sample, roughly 94% are singletons; the top ten hold 0.1% to 0.13%. Material: CD4+ T cells from PBMCs. The origin of the receptors is a human donor with Susac syndrome. Both conserved end residues are trimmed from each CDR3.

CDR3: ASNLRLQGAGQY
J: TRBJ2-3
length: 12
V: TRBV19

CDR3: ASSPLGRNEQF
J: TRBJ2-1
length: 11
V: TRBV3-1

CDR3: SVLVGGNIYEQF
J: TRBJ2-1
length: 12
V: TRBV29-1

CDR3: ASSFPGHTNYGYT
J: TRBJ1-2
length: 13
V: TRBV7-2

CDR3: ATRGLAANEQF
J: TRBJ2-1
length: 11
V: TRBV19

CDR3: ASRPGTGLYGYT
J: TRBJ1-2
length: 12
V: TRBV6-5

CDR3: SVDQGVGETQY
J: TRBJ2-5
length: 11
V: TRBV29-1

CDR3: ASSQVGQEVELF
J: TRBJ2-2
length: 12
V: TRBV4-3

CDR3: SARGPPGGFNSPLH
J: TRBJ1-6
length: 14
V: TRBV20-1

CDR3: ASSPKRLTDTQY
J: TRBJ2-3
length: 12
V: TRBV7-2

CDR3: AISGTSGGFTSTDTQY
J: TRBJ2-3
length: 16
V: TRBV10-3

CDR3: SVEDVRGRKH
J: TRBJ1-5
length: 10
V: TRBV29-1

CDR3: ASSGVSSYEQY
J: TRBJ2-7
length: 11
V: TRBV9

CDR3: AISDTTGIYGYT
J: TRBJ1-2
length: 12
V: TRBV10-3

CDR3: ASSLSLNNEQF
J: TRBJ2-1
length: 11
V: TRBV12-3/TRBV12-4

CDR3: ASSLLASTDTQY
J: TRBJ2-3
length: 12
V: TRBV5-1

CDR3: SVGGSSNTGELF
J: TRBJ2-2
length: 12
V: TRBV29-1

CDR3: SVARVQETQY
J: TRBJ2-5
length: 10
V: TRBV29-1

CDR3: ASSFGYQETQY
J: TRBJ2-5
length: 11
V: TRBV7-2

CDR3: ATSRDKPSTDTQY
J: TRBJ2-3
length: 13
V: TRBV15

CDR3: ASSSTGSNTEAF
J: TRBJ1-1
length: 12
V: TRBV12-3/TRBV12-4

CDR3: ASSRVIGGQTLQETQY
J: TRBJ2-5
length: 16
V: TRBV4-1

CDR3: ASSTLGEEGNQPQH
J: TRBJ1-5
length: 14
V: TRBV27

CDR3: ASSSGGGAVDEQY
J: TRBJ2-7
length: 13
V: TRBV7-9

CDR3: ASSLRAGGQSDTQY
J: TRBJ2-3
length: 14
V: TRBV5-1

CDR3: SAGGGVDTDTQY
J: TRBJ2-3
length: 12
V: TRBV29-1